This TCR beta chain was profiled in a study of PD-1 blockade in classical Hodgkin lymphoma. Points on this clone: The antigen is unknown.

Trimming left V 6 bases short and J 4 bases short, with 18 bases between. Germline V gene data show CDR1 as MNHEY and CDR2 as SMNVEV (reference sequence). This CDR3 region has 16 residues. Sequenced by immunoSEQ multiplex PCR; TCRdb stores in-frame clones only, minus some. Here the sample spans about 93,000 clones, approximately 78% being singletons. Time point noted: cycle 4 day 1 (C4D1), after 5 to 7 weeks of nivolumab. All patients experienced relapse after autologous stem cell transplantation, and brentuximab vedotin exposure was variable. Reported best responses ranged across complete response, partial response or progressive disease. General observations from the study: A significant rise in TCR diversity by C4D1 was seen for CD4+ but not CD8+ cells.

The sample consisted of peripheral blood mononuclear cells (PBMCs), taken before the fourth cycle of nivolumab. The TCR comes from a human donor with classical Hodgkin lymphoma. The V and J genes are TRBV27 and TRBJ2-2; the D gene could be TRBD1 or TRBD2 (5 bases each). CDR3 sequence reads: CASSLNRDGGTGELFF. As DNA, the CDR3 is TGTGCCAGCAGCTTAAACCGGGACGGAGGCACCGGGGAGCTGTTTTTT.